Reported below is one T cell receptor (beta chain). The target antigen is unknown. This record belongs to a study of a mutant IDH1 vaccine in newly diagnosed glioma. Study-level background: Patients previously underwent radiotherapy, temozolomide, or both, and most underwent both.

Regarding time point: week 35, safety follow-up. Each vaccine dose was 300 ug of mutant IDH1 20-mer peptide, with topical imiquimod. Astrocytomas that were new, WHO grade 3 or 4, IDH1-mutant and ATRX-lost were present in the donors. Findings of the study overall: Immune responses induced by the vaccine were seen in about 93% of patients, spanning multiple MHC alleles. Whatever changes occurred in top peripheral T cell clonotypes seemed unrelated to pseudoprogression.

The repertoire was sequenced with immunoSEQ multiplex PCR; TCRdb's copy has only in-frame clones and lacks some. Of about 56,000 clones listed, around 85% are singletons. This CDR3 is built from 16 residues. The germline gives CDR1 SNHLY, CDR2 FYNNEI. Trimming removed 7 bases from V and 3 bases from J; junction bases left unmatched: 9. Specimen: PBMCs, collected from a glioma patient whose treatment included an IDH1 peptide vaccine. The sequence was collected from a man between 40 and 49 years old with glioma. The rearrangement uses TRBV2 and TRBJ2-2, with 9 nucleotides matching TRBD1. This CDR3 reads CASNPTGGSYTGELFF. The CDR3 nucleotides read TGTGCCAGCAATCCCACAGGGGGCAGCTACACCGGGGAGCTGTTTTTT.